This TCR beta chain was observed in a study of cytomegalovirus exposure and HLA in healthy donors (TCRdb year 2017). Regarding the study in general: An earlier analysis of approximately 640 of the donors reported approximately 270 Gb of sequence data and around 110 million unique TCR beta sequences from about 200 million T cells. An early release that covered fewer than 750 HLA-typed donors contained approximately 300 gigabases of sequencing data and 80 million or so unique TCR sequences. The genetic ancestry cluster associated with self-reported Caucasian donors included around four fifths of the approximately 400 genotyped donors. The study was designed to test whether signatures of past pathogen exposure could be identified by cataloging public T cell receptors. The study used immunosequencing to profile the T cell repertoires of several hundred subjects and linked those repertoires to cytomegalovirus serostatus. A separate validation cohort of about 110 different subjects was used in addition to the roughly 700-subject first cohort. To predict cytomegalovirus infection status, the study combined high-throughput TCR immunosequencing, statistical association of individual TCRs with disease status, and machine learning. To study patterns of TCR occurrence, a later analysis re-analyzed previously published TCR beta repertoires from 650 to 750 donors and added high-resolution HLA genotyping. The later analysis used no new phenotypic data to find candidate immune exposures, relying instead on TCR beta sequences and their occurrence across donors. To decide whether each TCR beta V gene segment behaved as functional or pseudogenic, an earlier analysis of some 600 of the donors relied on high-throughput TCR beta sequencing. Donor age, sex, ethnicity and CMV serostatus were collected together with the repertoire data. Genome-wide SNP genotypes for about 65% of the 666 donors were used in a later genetic analysis, which treated that subset as a discovery cohort. Every discovery cohort repertoire had been produced on one sequencing platform. HLA typing covered class I and class II loci at four-digit resolution. Typing coverage differed by locus: A, B, C, DRB1 and DQB1 were typed in roughly 620-640 donors, DQA1 in around 500, DPA1 in approximately 610, and DPB1 in 400 to 480. Because of strong linkage in the cohort, roughly five DR-DQ haplotypes were treated as single units for association and clustering. Among some 400 genotyped donors of the cohort, an average of around 220,000 unique TCR beta nucleotide sequences was sequenced per donor, of which about 18% were non-productive.

Results the study describes overall, beyond this receptor: The sequencing pipeline was judged likely to have produced a cluster of highly shared sequence variants as a technical artifact. The earlier analysis of fewer than 750 of the donors excluded around 17 rarely observed V segments, including chromosome 9 orphons, because counts were too low. A further reported finding was that TCR beta sequences accurately predicted the HLA-A and HLA-B alleles for most subjects in the first cohort. When HLA alleles, especially DR and DQ, strongly co-occurred, TCR associations were difficult to assign to individual alleles. Linkage disequilibrium might explain the correlated functional status among segregating V segments, but an unknown experimental factor could not be excluded. Compared with the approximately 700-donor mean, donors in an Asian-associated ancestry cluster had fewer N-insertions in productive TCRs, according to a later genetic analysis. In this cohort, only TCR beta chains were sequenced, and detectable features were limited by the absence of alpha or paired-chain data. An earlier analysis of approximately 590 of the donors showed that most TCR beta V segments appeared in productive rearrangements either about 87% or about 30% of the time, which broadly matched IMGT annotations. The authors suggested that the approach could potentially be generalized to other disease states and immunological phenotypes. While some public TCRs were present in many individuals, most TCR sequences turned up only very rarely across donors. In a later analysis, most CMV-associated TCR beta chains were found to appear HLA-restricted, with HLA associations seemingly driven largely by CMV exposure. A few of the identified cytomegalovirus-associated TCR beta chains were confirmed in vitro to be specific for cytomegalovirus antigens. In the study, approximately 150 TCR beta chains were listed as associated with cytomegalovirus. Specific HLA alleles were associated with 16,951 TCR beta sequences at a false discovery rate of 0.05 in a later analysis. The classifier was reported to diagnose cytomegalovirus status with high specificity and sensitivity in both the original and validation cohorts. Presence/absence analyses assumed roughly uniform sequencing depth across donors, an assumption that may not hold. CMV serostatus was the only immune exposure information available for the cohort. According to a later analysis, TCR association rates differed among HLA loci, with DRB1 alleles showing the most associated TCRs and HLA-C alleles showing the fewest. Compared with equally common non-associated chains, HLA-associated TCR beta chains in a later analysis were more clonally expanded and had lower generation probabilities. In a later analysis, several top co-occurrence clusters were reported to appear linked to parvovirus B19, influenza, CMV and Epstein-Barr virus. An association between a missense DCLRE1C variant and V-gene and J-gene trimming of TCR beta chains was found in a later genetic analysis and replicated in an independent cohort. Because some donors lacked HLA typing at each locus, the association tests relied only on the typed subset. The 87-base-pair reads could not distinguish some IMGT-functional V segments, including TRBV6-2 and TRBV6-3, so those segments were excluded.

The CDR3 contains 14 residues, cysteine and phenylalanine counted. Here the CDR3 DNA is all that survives: 42 bases in frame from base 1. In the germline V gene, CDR1 corresponds to LGHNA and CDR2 to YNFKEQ. The V end gives up 4 bases and the J end 1 base, leaving 1 base in the junction not matched to a gene. Receptor libraries were prepared by the immunoSEQ multiplex PCR assay. For the multiplex PCR, a mixture combining 60 forward primers for TCR Vbeta segments and 13 reverse primers for TCR Jbeta segments was used. Amplification of the CDR3 region of rearranged TCR beta genes was performed with a multiplex PCR assay on genomic DNA. The Illumina HiSeq System was used to sequence the amplified TCR beta libraries as 87-base-pair reads. The study's processing was this. In a later analysis, tens of millions of unique TCR beta chains were counted across the 500 to 850 repertoires, and roughly 10 million of these chains were shared by at least two donors. Raw reads were error-corrected and collapsed into unique sequences by a nearest-neighbor algorithm in which closely related sequences were merged to remove PCR and sequencing errors. CDR3 sequences were aligned to IMGT reference sequences to assign V, D and J gene segments. For a sequence to be retained, a match of at least six nucleotides was required to both a V gene segment and a J gene segment. Rearrangements were classified as productive when the CDR3 lacked stop codons and remained in frame with V and J, and all other rearrangements were classified as non-productive. CDR3 was defined according to IMGT convention as the region running from the second conserved V-encoded cysteine to the conserved J-encoded phenylalanine. Sequences without an unambiguous match to a single V gene segment were excluded from the earlier analysis of several hundred of the donors. An earlier analysis of about 600 of the donors called V segments functional above 56.7% productive rearrangements and segregating when the between-donor standard deviation exceeded 5%. A statistical classification framework was built for diagnosing cytomegalovirus status from the catalog of TCR beta chain sequences. In a later analysis, V and J genes were assigned by comparing TCR nucleotide sequences against IMGT/GENE-DB human TR gene sequences. The TCRdist pipeline was used in a later analysis to assign CDR3 sequences and most-parsimonious VDJ recombination scenarios. A later analysis defined each TCR beta chain by its CDR3 amino acid sequence plus V-gene family, and excluded reads lacking a unique V-gene family. A later analysis removed 592 highly shared, low-generation-probability nucleotide sequences to deal with suspected cross-contamination and a sequencing artifact. In a later analysis, a clonal expansion index was calculated for each public chain from normalized within-repertoire ranks of inferred template counts. In a later analysis, generation probabilities were computed using a VDJ recombination model fitted to out-of-frame rearrangements, and the results were checked against IGoR. In a later analysis, TCR-TCR, TCR-HLA and TCR-CMV co-occurrence was scored with hypergeometric tests, and a repertoire-size bias correction was applied to TCR pairs. In a later analysis, false discovery rates were estimated by permuting HLA or CMV assignments 20 times. In a later analysis, co-occurring TCRs were grouped using DBSCAN, and TCRdist sequence similarity was added for clustering within HLA-allele-positive subsets. For co-occurrence clustering, repertoires with fewer than 30,000 or more than 120,000 public chains were excluded, along with four to six repertoires with anomalous nucleotide sharing. TCRdb stores this immuneACCESS table with in-frame sequences only. Part of the clones is absent; in the studies checked, under half of the shortfall reflects unresolved V genes, and no reason is known for the rest. D and trimming come from the DNA, and the V and J calls and clone size come from that table. This sample comprises more than 110,000 clones, 70% to 80% of them detected only once. The ten largest clones take up 4.9% of the sample.

As to this clone: Its recognized antigen is unknown. No much larger clone is present one base from it, and per-base qualities are unavailable.

The cohort was made up of roughly 670 healthy bone marrow donors. At the time of sampling, every cohort member was nominally healthy, though immune exposures that went unrecorded were likely present. The donor tested CMV seronegative and was one of the 352 seronegative cohort members. A peripheral blood sample was collected from each donor, and TCR beta sequencing was performed on peripheral blood mononuclear cells. The Qiagen DNeasy Blood Extraction Kit was used to extract genomic DNA from the blood cell samples. The rearrangement combines TRBV4-2 with TRBJ2-5; 9 central bases correspond to TRBD2. This receptor was identified in a woman aged 50 to 65 in good health and CMV-seronegative. Sequencing was performed on PBMCs. The DNA is TGTGCCAGCAGCCGAGCGGGGGGCCAAGAGACCCAGTACTTC. This codes for CASSRAGGQETQYF.